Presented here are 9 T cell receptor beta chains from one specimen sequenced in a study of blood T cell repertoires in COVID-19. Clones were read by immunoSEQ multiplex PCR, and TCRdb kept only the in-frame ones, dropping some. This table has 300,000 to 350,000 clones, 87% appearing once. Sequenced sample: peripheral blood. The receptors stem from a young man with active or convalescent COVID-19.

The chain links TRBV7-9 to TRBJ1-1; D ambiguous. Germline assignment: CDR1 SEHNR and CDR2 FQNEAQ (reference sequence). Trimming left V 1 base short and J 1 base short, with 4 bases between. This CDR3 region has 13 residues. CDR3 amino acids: CASSLVRNTEAFF. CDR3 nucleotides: TGTGCCAGCAGCTTAGTCCGGAACACTGAAGCTTTCTTT. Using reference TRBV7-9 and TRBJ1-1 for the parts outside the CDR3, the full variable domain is DTGVSQNPRHKITKRGQNVTFRCDPISEHNRLYWYRQTLGQGPEFLTYFQNEAQLEKSRLLSDRFSAERPKGSFSTLEIQRTEQGDSAMYLCASSLVRNTEAFFGQGTRLTVV.

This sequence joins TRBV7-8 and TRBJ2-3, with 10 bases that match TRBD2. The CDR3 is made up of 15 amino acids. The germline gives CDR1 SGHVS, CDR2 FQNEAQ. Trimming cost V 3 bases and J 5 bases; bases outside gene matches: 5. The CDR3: CASSFPGLALDTQYF. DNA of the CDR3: TGTGCCAGCAGCTTTCCGGGACTAGCGCTAGATACGCAGTATTTT.

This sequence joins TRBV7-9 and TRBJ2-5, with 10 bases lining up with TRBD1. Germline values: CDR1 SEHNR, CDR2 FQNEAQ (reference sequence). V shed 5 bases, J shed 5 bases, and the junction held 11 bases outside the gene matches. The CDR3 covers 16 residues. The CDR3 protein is CASSPPGTGERETQYF. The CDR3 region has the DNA TGTGCCAGCAGCCCCCCCGGGACAGGGGAAAGGGAGACCCAGTACTTC.

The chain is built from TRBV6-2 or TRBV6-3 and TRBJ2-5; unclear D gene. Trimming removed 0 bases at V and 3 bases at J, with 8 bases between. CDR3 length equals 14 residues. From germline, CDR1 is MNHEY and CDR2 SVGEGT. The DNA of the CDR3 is TGTGCCAGCAGTTACTCGAAGCCGAAAGAGACCCAGTACTTC. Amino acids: CASSYSKPKETQYF.

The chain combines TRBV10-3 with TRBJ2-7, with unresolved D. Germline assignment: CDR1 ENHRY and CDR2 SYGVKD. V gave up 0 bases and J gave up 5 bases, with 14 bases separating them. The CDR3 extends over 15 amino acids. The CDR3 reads CAISESPARKHEQYF. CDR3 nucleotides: TGTGCCATCAGTGAGTCCCCAGCGCGAAAGCACGAGCAGTACTTC.

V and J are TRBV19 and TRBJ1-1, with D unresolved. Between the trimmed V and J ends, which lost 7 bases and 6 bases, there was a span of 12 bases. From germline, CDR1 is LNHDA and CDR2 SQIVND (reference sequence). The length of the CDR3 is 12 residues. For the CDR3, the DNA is TGTGCCAGTATTGCGAACTACGCTGAAGCTTTCTTT. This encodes CASIANYAEAFF.

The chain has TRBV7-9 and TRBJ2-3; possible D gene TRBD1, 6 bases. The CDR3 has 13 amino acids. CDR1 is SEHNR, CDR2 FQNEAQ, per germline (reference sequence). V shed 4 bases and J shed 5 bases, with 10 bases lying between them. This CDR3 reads CASSWGPEDTQYF. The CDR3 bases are TGTGCCAGCAGCTGGGGGCCCGAAGATACGCAGTATTTT.

The CDR3 is CASSTGTEIYEQYF. The CDR3 coding sequence is TGTGCCAGCAGCACCGGGACAGAGATCTACGAGCAGTACTTC. The chain couples TRBV6-5 to TRBJ2-7, with 7 positions matching TRBD1. Germline assignment: CDR1 MNHEY and CDR2 SVGAGI. The ends lost 6 bases at V and 3 bases at J; junction bases unmatched: 8. This CDR3 has 14 residues.

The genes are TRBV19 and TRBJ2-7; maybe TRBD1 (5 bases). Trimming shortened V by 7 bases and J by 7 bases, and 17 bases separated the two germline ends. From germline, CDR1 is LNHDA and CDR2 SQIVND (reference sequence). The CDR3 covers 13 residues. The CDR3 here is CASKSQGLVEQYF. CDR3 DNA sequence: TGTGCCAGTAAGTCGCAGGGCTTGGTTGAGCAGTACTTC. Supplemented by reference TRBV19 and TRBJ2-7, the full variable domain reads DGGITQSPKYLFRKEGQNVTLSCEQNLNHDAMYWYRQDPGQGLRLIYYSQIVNDFQKGDIAEGYSVSREKKESFPLTVTSAQKNPTAFYLCASKSQGLVEQYFGPGTRLTVT.